The 16 T cell receptor beta chains listed next were all sequenced from one sample in a study of beta chain features in type 1 diabetes. These receptors have no known antigen. Study-wide points: When Type 1 diabetes patients were examined, their TCRB CDR3s proved moderately but significantly shorter in all four CD4+ subsets.

The authors reverse transcribed all of the isolated RNA, so sequencing captured expressed TCRB transcripts. Sequencing used immunoSEQ multiplex PCR; TCRdb keeps in-frame clones, though not all of them. The sample shows about 370,000 clones, 9.6% of them seen only once. The specimen was central memory CD4+ T cells from blood. The source is a man in his thirties or forties with type 1 diabetes.

This clone has more than one count but fewer than ten. This rearrangement joins TRBV28 to TRBJ2-5, with TRBD2 matching 9 bases. Germline-derived CDR1 and CDR2 are MDHEN and SYDVKM. CDR3 length: 14 amino acids. The V segment lost 8 bases and the J segment 5 bases; nucleotides outside the gene matches: 9. The CDR3 region has the DNA TGTGCCAGCCGCACAACTAGCGGGTATGAGACCCAGTACTTC. Protein: CASRTTSGYETQYF.

In this sample, this clone turned up many times. The chain employs TRBV7-2 and TRBJ2-7; the D gene is possibly TRBD2 (6 bases). The V end was cut by 6 bases, the J end by 3 bases, with 15 bases between. The CDR3 contains 14 residues. Germline V gene lookup returns CDR1 SGHTA and CDR2 FQGNSA. The CDR3 sequence: CASSFGVAVYEQYF. Here the CDR3 DNA reads TGTGCCAGCAGTTTTGGAGTAGCGGTCTACGAGCAGTACTTC.

This clone has just a few counts. V is TRBV7-3 and J is TRBJ2-5; possibly TRBD1 for D (6 bases). This CDR3 contains 14 residues. Trimming shortened V by 1 base and J by 5 bases, and 11 bases separated the two germline ends. The germline V gene encodes CDR1 SGHTA and CDR2 FQGTGA. The CDR3 nucleotides are TGTGCCAGCAGCTTAAACATAAGGGGGGAGACCCAGTACTTC. It translates to CASSLNIRGETQYF.

V and J are TRBV5-5 and TRBJ1-2; maybe TRBD1 (5 bases). Germline V CDR1 and CDR2: SGHKS, YYEKEE (reference sequence). The CDR3 length is 15 residues. Trimming cost V 0 bases and J 4 bases, with 13 bases left between them. For the CDR3, the DNA is TGTGCCAGCAGCTTGGGGGACCCAGCCTTCTATGGCTACACCTTC. Its translation is CASSLGDPAFYGYTF.

The chain is built from TRBV28 and TRBJ2-5; D assignment may be TRBD1 or TRBD2 (6 bases each). The CDR3 length is 14 residues. Germline-derived CDR1 and CDR2 are MDHEN and SYDVKM. V was clipped by 7 bases and J by 0 bases, with 12 bases between them. CDR3 nucleotide sequence: TGTGCCAGCACCCCGGGGGCAGACCAAGAGACCCAGTACTTC. Protein sequence: CASTPGADQETQYF.

On this clone: Other DNA sequences in this sample translate to the same CDR3. The V call is TRBV5-6, the J call TRBJ1-1; D is ambiguous. V lost 0 bases, J lost 1 base, and 13 bases lay in between. Germline CDR1 SGHDT, CDR2 YYEEEE. The CDR3 is 16 residues long. The chain's CDR3 is CASSLAVGEANTEAFF. The CDR3, as DNA: TGTGCCAGCAGCTTGGCTGTCGGGGAGGCGAACACTGAAGCTTTCTTT.

This clone has a handful of counts. Other DNA variants within this sample encode the same CDR3. The rearrangement uses TRBV2 and TRBJ2-5; 7 nucleotides align to TRBD2. CDR3 length: 13 amino acids. The germline CDR1 and CDR2 sequences are SNHLY and FYNNEI. After removal of 5 bases from V and 4 bases from J, the junction contained 4 bases not matched to a gene. The DNA for the CDR3 is TGTGCCAGCAGTTGGACGGGAGGAGAGACCCAGTACTTC. This gives the protein CASSWTGGETQYF.

This clone was counted many times. The chain employs TRBV14 and TRBJ2-7; D gene uncertain. The CDR3 is made up of 11 amino acids. CDR1 and CDR2 from the germline V gene are SGHDN and FVKESK. V lost 3 bases, J lost 2 bases, and 2 bases lay in between. The CDR3 DNA sequence: TGTGCCAGCAGCCAGACCTACGAGCAGTACTTC. It is translated as CASSQTYEQYF.

This clone was found a few times. The chain is built from TRBV28 and TRBJ1-2, with no clear D. The CDR3 is made up of 12 amino acids. Trimming cost V 6 bases and J 4 bases, with 9 bases left between them. Germline V gives CDR1 MDHEN, CDR2 SYDVKM. CDR3 in amino acids: CASRGMGYGYTF. CDR3 coding DNA: TGTGCCAGCAGGGGGATGGGCTATGGCTACACCTTC.

This clone was found a few times. The chain recombines TRBV5-1 with TRBJ2-3; D possibly corresponds to TRBD1 (6 bases). Trimming removed 7 bases from V and 2 bases from J, with 20 bases in between. This CDR3 has 16 residues. Germline CDR1 is SGHRS and CDR2 is YFSETQ. This CDR3 reads CASLEQGAGLTDTQYF. As DNA, the CDR3 is TGCGCCAGCTTGGAACAGGGCGCGGGCCTCACAGATACGCAGTATTTT.

The chain uses TRBV6-4 and TRBJ2-1; D not resolved. Looked up from germline, CDR1 is MRHNA and CDR2 is SNTAGT. The CDR3 sequence is 13 residues long. The V end was cut by 6 bases, the J end by 5 bases, with 11 bases between. CDR3 amino acids: CASRTGPHNEQFF. CDR3 DNA: TGTGCCAGCAGAACCGGGCCGCACAATGAGCAGTTCTTC.

The rearrangement uses TRBV30 and TRBJ1-1; D is unclear. Germline V lookup: CDR1 GTSNPN, CDR2 SVGIG (reference sequence). Trimming left V 6 bases short and J 6 bases short, with 11 bases between. CDR3 length equals 11 residues. CDR3 bases: TGTGCCTGCCATGGGGTGGCTGAAGCTTTCTTT. It specifies CACHGVAEAFF.

A few counts support this clone. V and J are TRBV7-9 and TRBJ2-3; 10 nucleotides match TRBD2. V lost 0 bases, J lost 6 bases, and 6 bases stayed unmatched. This CDR3 has 16 amino acids. Germline CDR1 is SEHNR and CDR2 is FQNEAQ (reference sequence). The CDR3 loop reads CASSLAPGLASDTQYF. The CDR3 DNA reads as TGTGCCAGCAGCTTAGCCCCGGGACTAGCGTCGGATACGCAGTATTTT.

The chain couples TRBV28 to TRBJ1-2; D may be TRBD1 (5 bases). CDR3 size: 13 residues. Deletions cut 2 bases from V and 8 bases from J, with 12 bases between. Germline V gene lookup returns CDR1 MDHEN and CDR2 SYDVKM. The DNA of the CDR3 is TGTGCCAGCAGTTTAGGAACAGGCAACGGCTACACCTTC. It encodes CASSLGTGNGYTF.

This clone has more than one count but fewer than ten. J is TRBJ1-2 and V is TRBV10-3, with D uncertain. This CDR3 spans 17 amino acids. Germline V lookup: CDR1 ENHRY, CDR2 SYGVKD. V gave up 10 bases and J gave up 4 bases, with 28 bases separating them. In nucleotides, the CDR3 is TGTGCCACGGCCCCCGGGCCATTTACCCTTAGCAGCTATGGCTACACCTTC. Protein: CATAPGPFTLSSYGYTF.

This clone was seen a handful of times. This chain links TRBV6-5 with TRBJ2-5; TRBD2 aligns across 9 bases. CDR1 MNHEY and CDR2 SVGAGI come from the germline V gene. The CDR3 totals 15 residues. V dropped 2 bases and J dropped 7; count of bases not matched to a gene: 8. CDR3 in amino acids: CASSYRREGPRTQYF. In nucleotides, the CDR3 is TGTGCCAGCAGTTACCGGCGGGAGGGCCCTCGGACCCAGTACTTC.